This is a list of T cell receptor beta chains from one sample in a study of healthy donors' naive CD4 and CD8 T cells. MiXCR, applied by TCRdb to the reads, yields one record per CDR3 protein. The sample carries about 180,000 distinct CDR3 sequences, 65% to 80% recorded once. Sequencing was done on a sample of naive CD4+ and CD8+ T cells sorted from blood, pooled from several donors. The receptors derive from a pool of human donors in good health; the sample pools cells from several healthy donors. Each CDR3 is given with its conserved first and last residue. The D gene is left open where the match is weak. The size field is filled for only some rows; it gives once, few, many or a size class.

abundance	v_gene	d_gene	j_gene	CDR3aa	CDR3nt
few	TRBV29-1	TRBD2	TRBJ2-1	CSVAGTSGPSSYNEQFF	TGCAGCGTGGCCGGGACTAGCGGACCCAGCTCCTACAATGAGCAGTTCTTC
.	TRBV5-1	.	TRBJ2-7	CASSLVDTTYSYEQYF	TGCGCCAGCAGCTTGGTGGACACTACGTACTCCTACGAGCAGTACTTC
.	TRBV29-1	.	TRBJ2-7	CSASSSLSSYEQYF	TGCAGCGCCTCGTCCTCCCTAAGCTCCTACGAGCAGTACTTC
.	TRBV6-5	.	TRBJ2-7	CASSYSRETYEQYF	TGTGCCAGCAGTTACTCTAGGGAGACCTACGAGCAGTACTTC
once	TRBV6-2/TRBV6-3	.	TRBJ1-1	CASSSAGKDTEAFF	TGTGCCAGCAGTTCGGCAGGGAAGGACACTGAAGCTTTCTTT
few	TRBV27	.	TRBJ2-3	CASSGWGTDTQYF	TGTGCCAGTTCAGGGTGGGGCACAGATACGCAGTATTTT
few	TRBV19	.	TRBJ1-2	CASSIGYPLGYGYTF	TGTGCCAGTAGTATCGGTTACCCTCTCGGATATGGCTACACCTTC
.	TRBV29-1	.	TRBJ2-1	CSVPDTSYNEQFF	TGCAGCGTCCCGGACACCTCCTACAATGAGCAGTTCTTC
.	TRBV12-5	TRBD1	TRBJ2-7	CASGPADRGSNEQYF	TGTGCTAGTGGTCCCGCAGACAGGGGTAGCAACGAGCAGTACTTC
few	TRBV19	.	TRBJ1-2	CASSYQGSLSGYTF	TGTGCCAGTAGTTACCAGGGATCTCTATCTGGCTACACCTTC
.	TRBV6-2/TRBV6-3	TRBD2	TRBJ2-1	CASSYQGLAWEQFF	TGTGCCAGCAGTTACCAAGGACTAGCATGGGAGCAGTTCTTC
few	TRBV6-5	TRBD1	TRBJ1-3	CASCLQGVVDTIYF	TGTGCCAGCTGCCTACAGGGGGTGGTGGACACCATATATTTT
.	TRBV7-9	TRBD1	TRBJ2-7	CASSFQGDEQYF	TGTGCCAGCAGCTTTCAGGGGGACGAGCAGTACTTC
.	TRBV12-3/TRBV12-4	TRBD2	TRBJ2-3	CASRKAGALDTQYF	TGTGCCAGCAGAAAAGCGGGGGCCCTAGATACGCAGTATTTT
.	TRBV6-5	.	TRBJ1-2	CASSYPGASHYGYTF	TGTGCCAGCAGTTACCCAGGGGCCTCGCACTATGGCTACACCTTC
few	TRBV29-1	.	TRBJ1-1	CSVGGGLEAFF	TGCAGCGTTGGTGGAGGGCTTGAAGCTTTCTTT
few	TRBV29-1	.	TRBJ2-2	CSILGVSGTGELFF	TGCAGCATTCTGGGAGTATCCGGCACCGGGGAGCTGTTTTTT
.	TRBV29-1	.	TRBJ1-2	CSVGGSNYGYTF	TGCAGCGTTGGGGGCAGTAACTATGGCTACACCTTC
.	TRBV6-5	.	TRBJ2-1	CASRVAGQNYNEQFF	TGTGCCAGCAGGGTAGCGGGACAGAACTACAATGAGCAGTTCTTC
.	TRBV24-1	TRBD2	TRBJ2-3	CATSDLGLAGGDTQYF	TGTGCCACCAGTGATCTAGGACTAGCGGGGGGAGATACGCAGTATTTT
.	TRBV19	.	TRBJ1-2	CASSIDPGDYGYTF	TGTGCCAGTAGTATAGATCCAGGTGACTATGGCTACACCTTC
.	TRBV5-1	.	TRBJ1-5	CASSSDGVNQPQHF	TGCGCCAGCAGCTCCGACGGGGTAAATCAGCCCCAGCATTTT